This passage covers 27 T cell receptor beta chains from one sample sequenced in a study of CD8 T cells in ankylosing spondylitis. TCRdb recomputed calls from the 5' RACE reads with MiXCR, one row per CDR3 protein. This sample has fewer than 250,000 distinct CDR3 sequences, with about 10% found just once. Specimen: blood, either unsorted or a sorted T cell fraction (not recorded which). These TCRs come from a male donor with ankylosing spondylitis or in good health (not recorded which).

This clonotype showed up many times. Here the CDR3 DNA reads TGTGCCAGCAGTCAAAGACTAGCAGGGAGGAACAATGAGCAGTTCTTC. Translated: CASSQRLAGRNNEQFF. This chain uses TRBV7-8 with TRBJ2-1, with 7 bases lining up with TRBD2. The J segment lost 5 bases and the V segment lost 6 bases, leaving 13 bases of the junction unmatched. CDR3 size: 16 residues. In germline, CDR1 is SGHVS, CDR2 FQNEAQ.

This clonotype was found many times. For the CDR3, the DNA is TGTGCCAGCAGCCATTCAGGGAGCTCCTACGAGCAGTACTTC. Translation gives CASSHSGSSYEQYF. The rearrangement uses TRBV3-1 and TRBJ2-7, with D perhaps given as TRBD1 or TRBD2 (5 bases each). This CDR3 spans 14 amino acids. The V gene lost 3 bases and the J gene lost 0 bases, with 9 bases spanning the gap. The germline V gene encodes CDR1 LGHDT and CDR2 YNNKEL (reference sequence).

V and J are TRBV7-2 and TRBJ1-2; TRBD1 might be the D (5 bases). There are 14 residues in the CDR3. Germline values: CDR1 SGHTA, CDR2 FQGNSA. With 4 bases removed from V and 5 bases from J, the gap between germline ends came to 14 bases. CDR3 residues: CASSSGGGGYGYTF. CDR3 in DNA: TGTGCCAGCAGCTCCGGGGGGGGTGGTTATGGCTACACCTTC.

This clonotype appeared many times. The chain couples TRBV4-2 to TRBJ2-1; 11 nucleotides match TRBD2. There are 16 residues in the CDR3. Germline CDR1 and CDR2: LGHNA and YNFKEQ. The trim removed 1 base at V and 6 bases at J, leaving 5 bases unmatched. The CDR3 loop is CASSQGASGGPNEQFF. The CDR3 DNA follows: TGTGCCAGCAGCCAAGGGGCTAGCGGGGGGCCCAATGAGCAGTTCTTC.

This clonotype was seen many times. V is TRBV12-3 or TRBV12-4 and J is TRBJ2-3, with D possibly being TRBD2 (6 bases). The CDR3 extends over 16 amino acids. Trimming left V 6 bases short and J 1 base short, with 17 bases between. The CDR3 is CASSPRGIAGTDTQYF. The CDR3 DNA follows: TGTGCCAGCAGCCCGCGGGGTATTGCGGGCACAGATACGCAGTATTTT.

This clonotype has at least ten counts. The chain links TRBV7-2 to TRBJ2-3, with a possible D match to TRBD2 (6 bases). The germline V gene has CDR1 SGHTA and CDR2 FQGNSA. Trimming removed 3 bases from V and 5 bases from J, with 15 bases in between. The CDR3 runs 15 residues. The DNA for the CDR3 is TGTGCCAGCAGCTTCAGGGACTCGGACATAGATACGCAGTATTTT. Its translation is CASSFRDSDIDTQYF.

The V and J genes are TRBV20-1 and TRBJ2-1; D remains ambiguous. Germline assignment: CDR1 DFQATT and CDR2 SNEGSKA (reference sequence). This CDR3 comprises 14 residues. V lost 5 bases, J lost 6 bases, and 17 bases lay in between. CDR3 coding DNA: TGCAGTGCTCTCCTTCATTTGCGGCGCAATGAGCAGTTCTTC. It specifies CSALLHLRRNEQFF.

In its sample, this clonotype was seen a few times. This chain uses TRBV5-1 with TRBJ2-2; D gene unclear. CDR3 size: 16 residues. Germline V CDR1 and CDR2: SGHRS, YFSETQ. V dropped 0 bases and J dropped 1 base, with 10 bases sitting between them. The CDR3, as DNA: TGCGCCAGCAGCTTGGGGATCGCCGGGAACACCGGGGAGCTGTTTTTT. The encoded protein is CASSLGIAGNTGELFF.

This clonotype was observed many times. This CDR3 is CASSLEWTNTEAFF. For the CDR3, the DNA is TGTGCCAGCAGCTTAGAGTGGACGAACACTGAAGCTTTCTTT. This rearrangement joins TRBV5-5 to TRBJ1-1; no definite D call. V was pared by 2 bases and J by 1 base, with 9 bases between. Germline V gene lookup returns CDR1 SGHKS and CDR2 YYEKEE (reference sequence). The CDR3 loop spans 14 amino acids.

This clonotype was seen many times. J is TRBJ2-3 and V is TRBV18; 9 positions agree with TRBD1. V was clipped by 6 bases and J by 3 bases; unmatched bases: 7. The CDR3 has 15 residues. Per the germline V gene, CDR1 is KGHSH and CDR2 is LQKENI. The CDR3 loop is CASSPPGTGTDTQYF. The CDR3 DNA reads TGTGCCAGCTCCCCTCCGGGGACAGGGACAGATACGCAGTATTTT.

The gene calls are TRBV15 and TRBJ2-7, with D perhaps TRBD2 (5 bases). The germline gives CDR1 LNHNV, CDR2 YYDKDF (reference sequence). The CDR3 has 15 residues. Trimming removed 2 bases from V and 6 bases from J, with 17 bases in between. The CDR3 region has the DNA TGTGCCACCAGCAGATTAGCCGGGGAACCCGCCGAGCAGTACTTC. Protein sequence: CATSRLAGEPAEQYF.

This clonotype was found a few times. The chain is built from TRBV2 and TRBJ2-2; 8 bases match TRBD1. This CDR3 region has 16 residues. Looked up from germline, CDR1 is SNHLY and CDR2 is FYNNEI. V trimming: 0 bases; J trimming: 4 bases; junction bases outside the gene matches: 4. Written as DNA, the CDR3 is TGTGCCAGCAGTGAAGCGCAGACAGGGGTCACCGGGGAGCTGTTTTTT. Residues: CASSEAQTGVTGELFF.

This clonotype showed up many times. The chain carries TRBV6-5 and TRBJ2-3, with D possibly matching TRBD2 (5 bases). The CDR3 contains 16 residues. V shed 2 bases and J shed 3 bases, with 15 bases lying between them. Germline loops: CDR1 MNHEY, CDR2 SVGAGI. The CDR3: CASSYGLPGVTDTQYF. Here the CDR3 DNA reads TGTGCCAGCAGTTACGGGCTCCCCGGGGTGACAGATACGCAGTATTTT.

The chain links TRBV6-4 to TRBJ2-3; D could derive from TRBD1 or TRBD2 (6 bases each). CDR3 length: 15 amino acids. Trimming pared 7 bases from V and 4 bases from J, leaving 18 bases between. Germline V gene sequence: CDR1 MRHNA, CDR2 SNTAGT. Here the CDR3 reads CASKKQGGSSDTQYF. For the CDR3, the DNA is TGTGCCAGCAAGAAACAGGGAGGATCGTCAGATACGCAGTATTTT.

This clonotype was picked up many times. The gene calls are TRBV4-2 and TRBJ1-3, with D uncertain. CDR1 is LGHNA and CDR2 is YNFKEQ in the germline V gene. V was trimmed by 4 bases and J by 0 bases, leaving 10 bases between them. CDR3 size: 15 residues. CDR3 protein: CASSRPDSSGNTIYF. Written as DNA, the CDR3 is TGTGCCAGCAGCCGGCCAGATTCCTCTGGAAACACCATATATTTT.

The rearrangement uses TRBV12-3 or TRBV12-4 and TRBJ2-1; a possible D gene is TRBD2 (6 bases). Trimming cost V 5 bases and J 0 bases, with 17 bases left between them. The CDR3 is 17 amino acids. The CDR3 nucleotides are TGTGCCAGCAGTCAAACCCTCGGGAGCGTCTCCTACAATGAGCAGTTCTTC. Translating it yields CASSQTLGSVSYNEQFF.

There are many counts of this clonotype. V is TRBV5-1 and J is TRBJ2-3; D assignment may be TRBD1 or TRBD2 (5 bases each). CDR1 is SGHRS, CDR2 YFSETQ, per germline. V was cut by 4 bases and J by 4 bases, with 19 bases left in between. This CDR3 spans 16 amino acids. The CDR3 region is CASSPTRDRISDTQYF. Here the CDR3 DNA reads TGCGCCAGCAGCCCAACCCGGGACCGTATCTCAGATACGCAGTATTTT. The full variable domain, completed using reference TRBV5-1 and TRBJ2-3, is KAGVTQTPRYLIKTRGQQVTLSCSPISGHRSVSWYQQTPGQGLQFLFEYFSETQRNKGNFPGRFSGRQFSNSRSEMNVSTLELGDSALYLCASSPTRDRISDTQYFGPGTRLTVL.

This chain links TRBV14 with TRBJ1-1; D remains ambiguous. CDR3 length equals 15 residues. The germline gives CDR1 SGHDN, CDR2 FVKESK. Trimming removed 0 bases at V and 3 bases at J, with 11 bases between. CDR3 sequence: CASSQDPGSYTEAFF. As DNA, the CDR3 is TGTGCCAGCAGCCAAGATCCCGGTTCCTACACTGAAGCTTTCTTT.

This clonotype was observed at least ten times. V is TRBV7-9 and J is TRBJ2-2; perhaps TRBD2 as D (5 bases). Germline values: CDR1 SEHNR, CDR2 FQNEAQ (reference sequence). V shed 4 bases and J shed 0 bases, with 15 bases lying between them. The CDR3 has 17 amino acids. CDR3 in DNA: TGTGCCAGCAGCTCCTTTCGGGAAACCTCGAACACCGGGGAGCTGTTTTTT. Its protein is CASSSFRETSNTGELFF.

The CDR3 here is CASRGGTAQNSPLHF. In DNA form, the CDR3 reads TGTGCCAGCAGGGGGGGGACAGCGCAGAATTCACCCCTCCACTTT. This rearrangement joins TRBV2 to TRBJ1-6; 7 positions match TRBD1. This CDR3 has 15 amino acids. The ends lost 6 bases at V and 7 bases at J; junction bases unmatched: 9. Germline-derived CDR1 and CDR2 are SNHLY and FYNNEI. The whole variable domain, remainder taken from reference TRBV2 and TRBJ1-6, is EPEVTQTPSHQVTQMGQEVILRCVPISNHLYFYWYRQILGQKVEFLVSFYNNEISEKSEIFDDQFSVERPDGSNFTLKIRSTKLEDSAMYFCASRGGTAQNSPLHFGNGTRLTVT.

Many counts were recorded for this clonotype. V is TRBV5-1 and J is TRBJ2-1, with TRBD2 as a possible D gene (5 bases). Germline CDR1 SGHRS, CDR2 YFSETQ. The CDR3 contains 13 residues. Between the trimmed V and J ends, which lost 4 bases and 5 bases, there was a span of 10 bases. DNA of the CDR3: TGCGCCAGCAGCGCCCGGACTCACAATGAGCAGTTCTTC. It yields the protein CASSARTHNEQFF. Full variable domain (outside the CDR3, taken from reference TRBV5-1 and TRBJ2-1): KAGVTQTPRYLIKTRGQQVTLSCSPISGHRSVSWYQQTPGQGLQFLFEYFSETQRNKGNFPGRFSGRQFSNSRSEMNVSTLELGDSALYLCASSARTHNEQFFGPGTRLTVL.

This sequence joins TRBV3-1 and TRBJ1-6; D remains unclear. V lost 8 bases, J lost 0 bases, and 11 bases lay in between. The CDR3 extends over 15 amino acids. Germline lookup yields CDR1 LGHDT and CDR2 YNNKEL (reference sequence). CDR3 sequence (DNA): TGTGCCAGCCGACGACGTAGCTCCTATAATTCACCCCTCCACTTT. This sequence encodes CASRRRSSYNSPLHF.

Only a few counts were recorded for this clonotype. The chain employs TRBV4-1 and TRBJ2-3; D possibly corresponds to TRBD1 (6 bases). This CDR3 has 17 amino acids. The V and J ends lost 1 base and 0 bases respectively, with 14 bases between them. The germline CDR1 and CDR2 sequences are MGHRA and YSYEKL. For the CDR3, the DNA is TGCGCCAGCAGCCAAGCATCTGGGGGCCCTAGCACAGATACGCAGTATTTT. This codes for CASSQASGGPSTDTQYF.

This clonotype was detected ten times or more. The chain links TRBV2 to TRBJ2-3; D uncertain. V shed 2 bases and J shed 6 bases, with 12 bases lying between them. Germline loops: CDR1 SNHLY, CDR2 FYNNEI. The CDR3 totals 14 residues. Here the CDR3 DNA reads TGTGCCAGCAGTGAAAAGGGTCGGCGGGATACGCAGTATTTT. Its translation: CASSEKGRRDTQYF.

This clonotype came up many times. This chain links TRBV12-3 or TRBV12-4 with TRBJ2-7, with 8 bases fitting TRBD2. The length of the CDR3 is 14 residues. Trimming took 8 bases from V and 3 from J; bases not matched to a gene: 9. CDR3 residues: CASRLAGQIYEQYF. Written as DNA, the CDR3 is TGTGCCAGCCGGCTAGCGGGTCAGATCTACGAGCAGTACTTC.

In this sample, this clonotype turned up a few times. The chain employs TRBV20-1 and TRBJ2-7; TRBD2 is a possible D gene (6 bases). The CDR3 contains 15 residues. Per the germline V gene, CDR1 is DFQATT and CDR2 is SNEGSKA (reference sequence). V lost 0 bases and J 0 bases, leaving 12 bases between the germline ends. The CDR3 sequence: CSARDWIGSSYEQYF. The DNA for the CDR3 is TGCAGTGCTAGAGATTGGATCGGGAGCTCCTACGAGCAGTACTTC.

In its sample, this clonotype was seen many times. CDR3 coding DNA: TGTGCCAGCAGTGAAGAGAAGGGGGGGGCAGATACGCAGTATTTT. This gives the protein CASSEEKGGADTQYF. V gene TRBV6-1 combines with J gene TRBJ2-3; a possible D gene is TRBD2 (7 bases). CDR3 length equals 15 residues. In germline, CDR1 is MNHNS, CDR2 SASEGT. V was cut by 1 base and J by 4 bases, with 12 bases left in between.